The clone carrying this T cell receptor (beta chain) was observed at least ten times. Its antigen is unknown. These data are taken from a study of Graves' ophthalmopathy and Graves' hyperthyroidism. Study details: A follow-up of 18 months without ophthalmopathy meant that hyperthyroidism was stable.

Study-wide results and limits: Blood also harbored most expanded thyroid clonotypes above 0.001 frequency.

Trimming pared 0 bases from V and 6 bases from J, leaving 15 bases between. The CDR3 consists of 15 residues. CDR1 MGHRA and CDR2 YSYEKL come from the germline V gene. Among the exclusions were patients with other autoimmune diseases, uncontrolled infections, pregnancy or lactation. The sequenced template was RNA, covering the TCR beta CDR3 region. RT-PCR with HTBI primers came first, then second-round multiplex PCR. TCRdb processed the multiplex PCR reads anew with MiXCR; each CDR3 protein has one entry. Here the sample spans 500,000 to 600,000 distinct CDR3 sequences, 35% to 40% being singletons. This TCR was sampled from an adult man with Graves' hyperthyroidism. Sequencing used peripheral blood or thyroid tissue (not recorded which). V usage is TRBV4-1 and J usage is TRBJ2-7, with a tentative D call TRBD1 (5 bases). The chain's CDR3 is CASSQDWSRVGEQYF. As DNA, the CDR3 is TGCGCCAGCAGCCAAGATTGGTCCAGGGTTGGCGAGCAGTACTTC.